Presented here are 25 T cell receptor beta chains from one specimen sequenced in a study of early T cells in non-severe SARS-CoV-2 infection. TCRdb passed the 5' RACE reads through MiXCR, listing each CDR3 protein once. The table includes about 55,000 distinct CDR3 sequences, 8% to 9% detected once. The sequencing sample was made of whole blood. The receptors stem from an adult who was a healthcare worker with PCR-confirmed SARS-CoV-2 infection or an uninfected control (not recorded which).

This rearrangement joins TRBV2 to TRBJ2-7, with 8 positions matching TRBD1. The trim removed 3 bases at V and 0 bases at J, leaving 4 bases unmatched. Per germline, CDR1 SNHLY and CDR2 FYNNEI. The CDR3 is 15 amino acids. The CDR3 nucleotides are TGTGCCAGCAGTGAGGGACAGGCCGACTCCTACGAGCAGTACTTC. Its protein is CASSEGQADSYEQYF.

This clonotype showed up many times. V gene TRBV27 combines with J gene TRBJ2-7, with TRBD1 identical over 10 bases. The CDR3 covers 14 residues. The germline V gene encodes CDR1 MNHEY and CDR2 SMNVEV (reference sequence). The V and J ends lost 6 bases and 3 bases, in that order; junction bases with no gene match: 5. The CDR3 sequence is CASRKDRGLYEQYF. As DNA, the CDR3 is TGTGCCAGCAGAAAAGACAGGGGGCTCTACGAGCAGTACTTC.

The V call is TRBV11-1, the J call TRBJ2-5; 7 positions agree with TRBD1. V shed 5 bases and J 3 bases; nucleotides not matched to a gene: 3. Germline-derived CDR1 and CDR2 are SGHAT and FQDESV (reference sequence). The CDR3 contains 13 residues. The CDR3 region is CASSRGTEETQYF. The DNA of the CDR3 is TGTGCCAGCAGCCGAGGGACAGAAGAGACCCAGTACTTC.

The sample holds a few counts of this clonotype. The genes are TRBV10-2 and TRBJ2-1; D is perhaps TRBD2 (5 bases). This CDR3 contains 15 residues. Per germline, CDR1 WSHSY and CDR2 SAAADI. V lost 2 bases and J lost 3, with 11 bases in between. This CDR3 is CASSEVGRDYNEQFF. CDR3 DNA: TGCGCCAGCAGTGAGGTTGGACGGGACTACAATGAGCAGTTCTTC.

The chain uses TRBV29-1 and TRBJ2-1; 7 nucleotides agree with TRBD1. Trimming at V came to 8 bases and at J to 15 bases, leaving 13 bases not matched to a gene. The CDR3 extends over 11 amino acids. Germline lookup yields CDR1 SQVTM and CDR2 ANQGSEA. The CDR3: CSSMTGMVPFF. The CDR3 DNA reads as TGCAGCTCTATGACAGGGATGGTCCCGTTCTTC.

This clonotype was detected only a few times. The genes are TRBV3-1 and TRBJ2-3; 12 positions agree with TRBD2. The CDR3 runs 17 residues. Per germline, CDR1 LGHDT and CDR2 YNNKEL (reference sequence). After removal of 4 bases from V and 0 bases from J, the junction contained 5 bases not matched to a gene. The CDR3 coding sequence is TGTGCCAGCAGCCCGAGGACTAGCGGGACGAGCACAGATACGCAGTATTTT. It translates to CASSPRTSGTSTDTQYF.

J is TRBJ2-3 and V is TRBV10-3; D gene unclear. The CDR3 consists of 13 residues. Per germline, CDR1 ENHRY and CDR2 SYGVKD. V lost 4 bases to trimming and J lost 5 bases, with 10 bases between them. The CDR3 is CAISVLPIDTQYF. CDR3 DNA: TGTGCCATCAGTGTTCTCCCCATAGATACGCAGTATTTT.

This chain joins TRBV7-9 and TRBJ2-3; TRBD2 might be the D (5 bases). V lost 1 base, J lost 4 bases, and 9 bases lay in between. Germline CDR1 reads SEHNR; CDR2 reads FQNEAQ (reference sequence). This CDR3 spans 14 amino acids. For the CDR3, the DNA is TGTGCCAGCAGCTTAGGAGGGAGTGCAGATACGCAGTATTTT. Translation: CASSLGGSADTQYF.

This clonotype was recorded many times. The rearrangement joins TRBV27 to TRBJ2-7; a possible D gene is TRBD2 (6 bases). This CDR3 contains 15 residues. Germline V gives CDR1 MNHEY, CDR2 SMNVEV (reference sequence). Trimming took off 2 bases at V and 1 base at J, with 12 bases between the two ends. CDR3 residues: CASSLGTSRSYEQYF. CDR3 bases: TGTGCCAGCAGTTTAGGAACTAGCCGTTCCTACGAGCAGTACTTC.

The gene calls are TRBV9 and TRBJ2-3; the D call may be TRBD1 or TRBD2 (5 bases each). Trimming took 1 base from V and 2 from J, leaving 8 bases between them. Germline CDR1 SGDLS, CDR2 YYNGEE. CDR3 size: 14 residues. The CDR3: CASSVLGTTDTQYF. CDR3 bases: TGTGCCAGCAGCGTATTGGGGACCACAGATACGCAGTATTTT.

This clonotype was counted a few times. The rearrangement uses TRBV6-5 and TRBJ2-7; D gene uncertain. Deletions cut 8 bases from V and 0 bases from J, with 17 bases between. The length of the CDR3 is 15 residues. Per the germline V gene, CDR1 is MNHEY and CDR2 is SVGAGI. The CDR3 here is CASRSPGRSSYEQYF. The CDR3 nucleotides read TGTGCCAGCCGGTCCCCGGGCCGAAGCTCCTACGAGCAGTACTTC.

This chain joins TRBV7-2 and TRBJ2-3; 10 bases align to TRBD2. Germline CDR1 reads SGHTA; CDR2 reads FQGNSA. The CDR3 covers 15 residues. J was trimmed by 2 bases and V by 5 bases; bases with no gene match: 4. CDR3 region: CASSLTSGYTDTQYF. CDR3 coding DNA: TGTGCCAGCAGCCTGACTAGCGGGTACACAGATACGCAGTATTTT.

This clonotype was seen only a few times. The CDR3 DNA reads TGTGCCTGGAGCCCGGGGGCTGCCTACAAGCAGTTCTTC. This codes for CAWSPGAAYKQFF. This rearrangement joins TRBV30 to TRBJ2-1; D may match TRBD1 or TRBD2 (6 bases each). Trimming pared 3 bases from V and 11 bases from J, leaving 17 bases between. This CDR3 is 13 amino acids long. Germline values: CDR1 GTSNPN, CDR2 SVGIG (reference sequence).

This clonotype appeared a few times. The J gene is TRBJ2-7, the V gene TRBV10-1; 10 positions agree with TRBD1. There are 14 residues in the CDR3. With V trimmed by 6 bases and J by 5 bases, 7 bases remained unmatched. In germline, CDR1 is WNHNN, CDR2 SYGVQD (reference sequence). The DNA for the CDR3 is TGCGCCAGCAGCCCCGGGACAGGGGACCACGAGCAGTACTTC. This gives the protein CASSPGTGDHEQYF.

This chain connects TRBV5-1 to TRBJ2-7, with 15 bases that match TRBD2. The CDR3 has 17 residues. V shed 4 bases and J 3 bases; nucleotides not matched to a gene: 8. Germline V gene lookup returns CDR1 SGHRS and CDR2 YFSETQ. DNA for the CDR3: TGCGCCAGCAGCAGGGGACTAGCGGGGGGCTCTCTCTACGAGCAGTACTTC. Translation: CASSRGLAGGSLYEQYF.

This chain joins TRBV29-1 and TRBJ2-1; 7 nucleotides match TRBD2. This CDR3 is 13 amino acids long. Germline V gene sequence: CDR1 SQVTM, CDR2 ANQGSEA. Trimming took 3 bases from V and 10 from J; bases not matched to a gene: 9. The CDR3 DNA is TGCAGCGTTGACCCCGCGGGAGTAGGCGAGCAGTTCTTC. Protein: CSVDPAGVGEQFF.

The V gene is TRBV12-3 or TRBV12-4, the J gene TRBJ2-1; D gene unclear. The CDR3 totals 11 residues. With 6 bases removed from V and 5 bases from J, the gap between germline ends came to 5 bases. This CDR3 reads CASSLNNEQFF. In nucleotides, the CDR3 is TGTGCCAGCAGCCTTAACAATGAGCAGTTCTTC.

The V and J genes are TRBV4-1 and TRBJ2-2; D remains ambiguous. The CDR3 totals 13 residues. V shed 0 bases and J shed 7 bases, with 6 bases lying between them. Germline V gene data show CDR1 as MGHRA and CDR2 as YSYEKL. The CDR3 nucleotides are TGCGCCAGCAGCCAAGATCGGATCGGGGAGCTGTTTTTT. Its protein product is CASSQDRIGELFF.

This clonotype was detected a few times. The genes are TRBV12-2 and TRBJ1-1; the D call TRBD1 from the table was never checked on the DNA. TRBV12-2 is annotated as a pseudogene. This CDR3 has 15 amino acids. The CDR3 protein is CASRLALSGRTEAFF. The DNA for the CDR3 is TGTGCAAGTCGCTTAGCGCTTTCAGGGCGAACTGAAGCTTTCTTT.

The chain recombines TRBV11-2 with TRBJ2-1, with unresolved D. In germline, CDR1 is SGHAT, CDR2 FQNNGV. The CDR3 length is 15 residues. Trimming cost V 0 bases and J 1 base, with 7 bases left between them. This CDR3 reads CASSLEGGSYNEQFF. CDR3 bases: TGTGCCAGCAGCTTAGAGGGCGGTTCCTACAATGAGCAGTTCTTC. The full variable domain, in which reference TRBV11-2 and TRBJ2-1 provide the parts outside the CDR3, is EAGVAQSPRYKIIEKRQSVAFWCNPISGHATLYWYQQILGQGPKLLIQFQNNGVVDDSQLPKDRFSAERLKGVDSTLKIQPAKLEDSAVYLCASSLEGGSYNEQFFGPGTRLTVL.

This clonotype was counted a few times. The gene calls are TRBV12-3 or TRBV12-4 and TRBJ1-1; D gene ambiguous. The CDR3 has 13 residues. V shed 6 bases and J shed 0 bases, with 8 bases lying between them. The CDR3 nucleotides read TGTGCCAGCAGCCGACAAGTGAACACTGAAGCTTTCTTT. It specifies CASSRQVNTEAFF.

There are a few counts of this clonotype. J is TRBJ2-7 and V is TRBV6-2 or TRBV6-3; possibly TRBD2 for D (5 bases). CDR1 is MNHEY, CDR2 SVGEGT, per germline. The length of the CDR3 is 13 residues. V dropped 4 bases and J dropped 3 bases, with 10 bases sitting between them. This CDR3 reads CASSFDYYYEQYF. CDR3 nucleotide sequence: TGTGCCAGCAGTTTTGACTACTACTACGAGCAGTACTTC.

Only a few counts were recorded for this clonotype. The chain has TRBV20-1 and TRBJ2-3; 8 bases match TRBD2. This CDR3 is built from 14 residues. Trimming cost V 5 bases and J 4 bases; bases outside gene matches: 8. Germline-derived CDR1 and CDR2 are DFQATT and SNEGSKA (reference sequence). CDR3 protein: CSALTTSGADTQYF. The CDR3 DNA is TGCAGTGCTCTGACCACTAGCGGAGCAGATACGCAGTATTTT.

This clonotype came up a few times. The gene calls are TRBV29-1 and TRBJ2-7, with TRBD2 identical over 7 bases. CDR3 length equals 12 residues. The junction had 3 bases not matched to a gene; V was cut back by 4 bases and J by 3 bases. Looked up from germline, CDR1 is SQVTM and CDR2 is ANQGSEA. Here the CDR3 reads CSVAAGDYEQYF. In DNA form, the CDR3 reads TGCAGCGTTGCTGCGGGAGACTACGAGCAGTACTTC.

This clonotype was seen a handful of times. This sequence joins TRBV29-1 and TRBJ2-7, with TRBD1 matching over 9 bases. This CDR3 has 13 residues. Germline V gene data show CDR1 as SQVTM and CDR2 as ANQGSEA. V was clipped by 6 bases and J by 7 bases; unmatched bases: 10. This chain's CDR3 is CSVAGTGQGEQYF. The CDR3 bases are TGCAGCGTCGCCGGGACAGGGCAAGGAGAGCAGTACTTC.